These 17 T cell receptor beta chains were sequenced from one sample in a study of cytomegalovirus exposure and HLA in healthy donors. Primers: 60 Vbeta forward and 13 Jbeta reverse. Generated by immunoSEQ multiplex PCR, the TCRdb table keeps only in-frame clones and is missing some. In the table there are fewer than 200,000 clones, roughly 76% of which are singletons. Source material: PBMCs. The origin of the receptors is a woman aged 45-59 years in good health and CMV-seronegative.

The chain couples TRBV11-3 to TRBJ1-2; 12 positions agree with TRBD1. The CDR3 extends over 16 amino acids. Losses at the gene ends were 5 bases for V and 7 bases for J; bases not matched to a gene: 11. Germline V gene sequence: CDR1 SGHNT, CDR2 YENEEA. CDR3 DNA sequence: TGTGCCAGCAGCACCCGGGACAGGGGGCGTAAGTCTGGCTACACCTTC. Translating it yields CASSTRDRGRKSGYTF. Filled out from reference TRBV11-3 and TRBJ1-2, the complete variable domain reads EAGVVQSPRYKIIEKKQPVAFWCNPISGHNTLYWYLQNLGQGPELLIRYENEEAVDDSQLPKDRFSAERLKGVDSTLKIQPAELGDSAVYLCASSTRDRGRKSGYTFGSGTRLTVV.

V is TRBV5-1 and J is TRBJ1-1, with no clear D. Trimming pared 0 bases from V and 1 base from J, leaving 7 bases between. Germline loops: CDR1 SGHRS, CDR2 YFSETQ. The CDR3 length is 14 residues. DNA of the CDR3: TGCGCCAGCAGCTTGGCCGGTCAGAACACTGAAGCTTTCTTT. Protein sequence: CASSLAGQNTEAFF.

This rearrangement joins TRBV9 to TRBJ2-5; a weak D match, TRBD1 (6 bases). The J call is doubtful: the DNA matches TRBJ2-7 better. CDR1 is SGDLS and CDR2 is YYNGEE in the germline V gene. The CDR3 spans 14 residues. Written as DNA, the CDR3 is TGTGCCAGCAGCCTAACAGGGTCTTACTACGAGCAGTACTTC. Amino acid sequence: CASSLTGSYYEQYF.

This sequence joins TRBV19 and TRBJ1-2; 10 bases align to TRBD1. Germline values: CDR1 LNHDA, CDR2 SQIVND (reference sequence). The J segment lost 5 bases and the V segment lost 4 bases, leaving 4 bases of the junction unmatched. CDR3 length: 14 amino acids. The CDR3 loop reads CASSRQGAGYGYTF. CDR3 nucleotide sequence: TGTGCCAGTAGTAGACAGGGGGCTGGATATGGCTACACCTTC.

The rearrangement joins TRBV7-9 to TRBJ1-6; 11 bases match TRBD1. Per germline, CDR1 SEHNR and CDR2 FQNEAQ (reference sequence). The CDR3 extends over 15 amino acids. Unmatched junction bases numbered 6, after V lost 1 base and J lost 13 bases. The CDR3 DNA sequence: TGTGCCAGCAGCTTAGGGACAGGGGGCGCATCCCCCCTCCACTTT. Protein product: CASSLGTGGASPLHF.

This sequence joins TRBV2 and TRBJ1-5; 7 positions agree with TRBD1. Germline values: CDR1 SNHLY, CDR2 FYNNEI. The CDR3 totals 15 residues. V lost 5 bases and J lost 3; bases outside the gene matches: 7. As DNA, the CDR3 is TGTGCCAGCAGTAAACAGGGGAACAACAATCAGCCCCAGCATTTT. Protein product: CASSKQGNNNQPQHF.

This chain connects TRBV7-9 to TRBJ1-2; D might be TRBD1 (6 bases). Deletions cut 1 base from V and 7 bases from J, with 10 bases between. The CDR3 extends over 13 amino acids. Germline values: CDR1 SEHNR, CDR2 FQNEAQ (reference sequence). CDR3 DNA: TGTGCCAGCAGCTTAGGGGGACATCCTGGCTACACCTTC. Amino acids: CASSLGGHPGYTF.

The chain carries TRBV19 and TRBJ1-1, with D possibly being TRBD1 (5 bases). V dropped 5 bases and J dropped 4 bases, with 14 bases sitting between them. Germline V gene sequence: CDR1 LNHDA, CDR2 SQIVND (reference sequence). The CDR3 length is 14 residues. The CDR3 loop reads CASSDRGWVTEAFF. CDR3 nucleotide sequence: TGTGCCAGTAGTGACAGAGGATGGGTCACTGAAGCTTTCTTT.

The V gene is TRBV19, the J gene TRBJ2-7, with D tentatively TRBD2 (6 bases). The V gene's germline CDR1 is LNHDA and CDR2 SQIVND (reference sequence). CDR3 length: 14 residues. Between the trimmed V and J ends, which lost 3 bases and 2 bases, there was a span of 11 bases. The DNA for the CDR3 is TGTGCCAGTAGTATTGGGGTAGCGGCCTACGAGCAGTACTTC. Its protein is CASSIGVAAYEQYF.

V usage is TRBV6-5 and J usage is TRBJ1-1, with 10 nucleotides matching TRBD1. The V and J ends lost 7 bases and 2 bases, in that order; junction bases with no gene match: 7. The CDR3 is 15 residues long. Germline V gene data show CDR1 as MNHEY and CDR2 as SVGAGI. The CDR3 region has the DNA TGTGCCAGCATCTCACGGACAGGGGGTAACACTGAAGCTTTCTTT. This sequence encodes CASISRTGGNTEAFF.

CDR3 DNA: TGTGCCAGCGGGCAGAGCTCCTACAATGAGCAGTTCTTC. It is translated as CASGQSSYNEQFF. The V call is TRBV6-5, the J call TRBJ2-1, with D uncertain. V was trimmed by 8 bases and J by 0 bases, leaving 8 bases between them. The CDR3 is made up of 13 amino acids. The germline gives CDR1 MNHEY, CDR2 SVGAGI.

The J gene is TRBJ1-2, the V gene TRBV27; tentative D call: TRBD1 (5 bases). In germline, CDR1 is MNHEY, CDR2 SMNVEV (reference sequence). The CDR3 loop spans 14 amino acids. The V gene lost 3 bases and the J gene lost 9 bases, with 17 bases spanning the gap. The CDR3 region has the DNA TGTGCCAGCAGTTTCGCCGGGACGGGGGATCGCTACACCTTC. As protein: CASSFAGTGDRYTF.

The J gene is TRBJ1-1, the V gene TRBV15, with D perhaps matching TRBD1 (5 bases). Trimming removed 1 base at V and 4 bases at J, with 13 bases between. This CDR3 has 15 amino acids. In germline, CDR1 is LNHNV, CDR2 YYDKDF (reference sequence). The CDR3 reads CATSRGAGLFTEAFF. The CDR3 nucleotides are TGTGCCACCAGCAGAGGGGCAGGGTTATTCACTGAAGCTTTCTTT.

The chain has TRBV6-1 and TRBJ2-5; TRBD2 aligns across 8 bases. The junction had 14 bases not matched to a gene; V was cut back by 6 bases and J by 11 bases. This CDR3 has 14 residues. Germline V lookup: CDR1 MNHNS, CDR2 SASEGT. The CDR3: CASRGAGGPREQYF. The CDR3 region has the DNA TGTGCCAGCAGGGGGGCGGGGGGCCCCAGAGAGCAGTACTTC.

This clone was counted a few times. The J gene is TRBJ1-2, the V gene TRBV4-2, with 10 bases identical to TRBD1. The trim removed 5 bases at V and 8 bases at J, leaving 11 bases unmatched. Germline CDR1 LGHNA, CDR2 YNFKEQ. CDR3 length equals 15 residues. Here the CDR3 DNA reads TGTGCCAGCAGCTCATCAGGGGGGACAGGGGTAGGCTACACCTTC. Protein sequence: CASSSSGGTGVGYTF.

This clone has only a few counts. This chain joins TRBV6-5 and TRBJ1-2; D is unresolved. Looked up from germline, CDR1 is MNHEY and CDR2 is SVGAGI. With 8 bases removed from V and 7 bases from J, the gap between germline ends came to 20 bases. The CDR3 extends over 14 amino acids. The CDR3 nucleotides read TGTGCCAGCCACCCGGCTGGCAGGTTCTCTGGCTACACCTTC. Residues: CASHPAGRFSGYTF.

V and J are TRBV5-6 and TRBJ2-7; D call uncertain. This CDR3 spans 13 amino acids. Germline V gene sequence: CDR1 SGHDT, CDR2 YYEEEE. Between the trimmed V and J ends, which lost 1 base and 6 bases, there was a span of 11 bases. CDR3 amino acids: CASSLPGSPEQYF. The CDR3 DNA reads as TGTGCCAGCAGCTTGCCAGGTTCTCCCGAGCAGTACTTC.